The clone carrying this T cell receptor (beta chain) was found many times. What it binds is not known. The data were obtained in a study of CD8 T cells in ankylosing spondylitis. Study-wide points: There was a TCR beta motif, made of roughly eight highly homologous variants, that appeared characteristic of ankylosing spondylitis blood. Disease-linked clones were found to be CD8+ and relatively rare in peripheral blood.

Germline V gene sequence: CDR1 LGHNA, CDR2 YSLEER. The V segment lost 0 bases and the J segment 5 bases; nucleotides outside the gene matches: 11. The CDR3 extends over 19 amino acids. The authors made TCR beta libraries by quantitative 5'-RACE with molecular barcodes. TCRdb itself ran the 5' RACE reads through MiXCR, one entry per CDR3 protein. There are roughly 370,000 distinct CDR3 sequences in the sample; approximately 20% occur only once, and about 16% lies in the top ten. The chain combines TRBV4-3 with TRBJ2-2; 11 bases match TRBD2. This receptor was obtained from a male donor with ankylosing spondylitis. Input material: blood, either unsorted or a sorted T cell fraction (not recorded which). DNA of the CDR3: TGCGCCAGCAGCCAAGACAGCCCCGGGGCTAGCGGGAGGACCGGGGAGCTGTTTTTT. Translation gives CASSQDSPGASGRTGELFF.